Listed here is a single T cell receptor (beta chain). As yet, its antigen is unknown. RNA totalling roughly 0.45 to 1 ug underwent reverse transcription with random hexamers. Amplification of TCR beta CDR3 was carried out by immunoSEQ multiplex PCR, which covered 54 Vbeta and 13 Jbeta segments. Each CDR3 protein gets one entry after TCRdb re-called the immunoSEQ multiplex PCR reads with MiXCR. The sample lists about 200,000 distinct CDR3 sequences, approximately 94% seen once, with roughly 0.095% in the top ten. Peripheral blood CD8+ and CD4+ T cells were profiled by TCR beta sequencing. TEMRA cells underwent FACS enrichment and CD8+ and CD4+ T cells underwent negative isolation. This record belongs to a study of CD8 T cells in Susac syndrome. Broader study findings: Only a relatively small number of individuals were included in the TCR sequencing and HLA analysis.

Germline CDR1 SEHNR, CDR2 FQNEAQ (reference sequence). V dropped 5 bases and J dropped 0 bases, with 11 bases sitting between them. The CDR3 covers 15 residues. The TCR originated in a human donor with multiple sclerosis. Sequencing was performed on CD4+ T cells from PBMCs. The rearrangement joins TRBV7-9 to TRBJ2-1; a weak D match, TRBD1 (6 bases). DNA of the CDR3: TGTGCCAGCAGCATTACAGGGAGCTCCTACAATGAGCAGTTCTTC. Its translation is CASSITGSSYNEQFF.